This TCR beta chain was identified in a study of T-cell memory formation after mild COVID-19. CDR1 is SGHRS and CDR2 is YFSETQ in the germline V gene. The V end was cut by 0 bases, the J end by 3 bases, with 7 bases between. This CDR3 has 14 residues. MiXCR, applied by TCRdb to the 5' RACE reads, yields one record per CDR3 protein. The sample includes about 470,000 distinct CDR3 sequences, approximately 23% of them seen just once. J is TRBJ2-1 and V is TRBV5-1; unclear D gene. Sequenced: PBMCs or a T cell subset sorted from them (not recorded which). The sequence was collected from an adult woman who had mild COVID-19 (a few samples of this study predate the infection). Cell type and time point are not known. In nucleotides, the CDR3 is TGCGCCAGCAGCTTGGAAATTAGCTACAATGAGCAGTTCTTC. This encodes CASSLEISYNEQFF.